Below, one T cell receptor (beta chain) is given with its context. The sample belongs to a study of blood T cell repertoires in COVID-19. Overall study context: Collection of acute and convalescent COVID-19 samples took place in the United States, Italy and Spain.

Method: immunoSEQ multiplex PCR; TCRdb's copy keeps in-frame clones and lacks some. Counted here are about 110,000 clones, 88% occurring once; the ten biggest clones make up 2% to 3%. The CDR3 totals 14 residues. Trimming stripped 7 bases from V and 10 bases from J, with 22 bases between. From germline, CDR1 is MDHEN and CDR2 SYDVKM. The sequence derives from a human donor in a cohort sampled during active COVID-19. The chain carries TRBV28 and TRBJ1-1; TRBD1 might be the D (5 bases). The material sequenced was peripheral blood. CDR3 bases: TGTGCCAGCACCTCCCTTCACCCACCGGGGGGAGCTTTCTTT. It translates to CASTSLHPPGGAFF.